This T cell receptor beta chain is drawn from a study of T-cell reconstitution after alpha-beta-depleted transplantation in children. This clonotype was seen at least ten times. Germline CDR1 reads SGHVS; CDR2 reads FQNEAQ. The CDR3 runs to 17 residues. V shed 2 bases and J 0 bases; nucleotides not matched to a gene: 4. The library targeted TCRbeta and was prepared with unique molecular identifiers. TCRdb ran MiXCR on the PCR reads and lists one entry per CDR3 protein. Of roughly 350,000 distinct CDR3 sequences listed, 10% are singletons. This chain links TRBV7-8 with TRBJ2-2; 9 nucleotides align to TRBD1. The receptor comes from a human donor who donated a stem cell graft to a child with acute lymphoblastic leukemia. The starting material was PBMCs from the stem cell graft donor, obtained from the stem cell graft. CDR3 protein: CASSLPGQGPNTGELFF. The CDR3 DNA sequence: TGTGCCAGCAGCTTACCGGGACAGGGACCGAACACCGGGGAGCTGTTTTTT. Complete variable domain (other parts from reference TRBV7-8 and TRBJ2-2): GAGVSQSPRYKVAKRGQDVALRCDPISGHVSLFWYQQALGQGPEFLTYFQNEAQLDKSGLPSDRFFAERPEGSVSTLKIQRTQQEDSAVYLCASSLPGQGPNTGELFFGEGSRLTVL.